This entry is about one T cell receptor (beta chain). Trimming left V 1 base short and J 1 base short, with 22 bases between. The CDR3 contains 18 residues. Germline V lookup: CDR1 DFQATT, CDR2 SNEGSKA (reference sequence). Patients were excluded because of uncontrolled infection, other autoimmune disease, pregnancy or lactation. This sample is part of a study of T cells in Graves' hyperthyroidism and ophthalmopathy. Amplification of TCR beta CDR3 regions used RNA as the template. Initially, a first-round RT-PCR of the TCR CDR3 employed the HTBI primer set. In TCRdb, the multiplex PCR reads were re-called with MiXCR into one record per CDR3 protein. The sample yields roughly 510,000 distinct CDR3 sequences, approximately 48% seen once.

The chain is built from TRBV20-1 and TRBJ2-5; D gene ambiguous. The sequence derives from an adult woman with Graves' disease, either hyperthyroidism or ophthalmopathy (not recorded which). The material sequenced was peripheral blood or thyroid tissue (not recorded which). CDR3 amino acids: CSARAPIGSSGPQETQYF. The CDR3 nucleotides read TGCAGTGCTAGAGCCCCAATTGGGTCCTCGGGCCCCCAAGAGACCCAGTACTTC.